The text below deals with one T cell receptor beta chain. This sample was taken from a study of blood T cell repertoires in COVID-19. Study-level information: Samples taken during acute and convalescent COVID-19 were collected in the United States, Italy and Spain.

Between the trimmed V and J ends, which lost 0 bases and 7 bases, there was a span of 20 bases. The CDR3 has 18 amino acids. Germline values: CDR1 SGHRS, CDR2 YFSETQ. The protocol was immunoSEQ multiplex PCR, while the TCRdb copy is restricted to in-frame clones and leaves out a portion. The table has approximately 240,000 clones, approximately 80% seen once. What was sequenced was peripheral blood. This TCR derives from a woman aged 40 to 55 who had recovered from COVID-19. This sequence joins TRBV5-1 and TRBJ1-6, with no clear D. In nucleotides, the CDR3 is TGCGCCAGCAGCTTGGTGTCATCACAGCTGGGTCCGAATTCACCCCTCCACTTT. This gives the protein CASSLVSSQLGPNSPLHF.